These T cell receptor beta chains were read from a single sample in a study of blood T cell repertoires in COVID-19. Some clones are missing from TCRdb's copy, which holds only in-frame ones; the method was immunoSEQ multiplex PCR. The repertoire includes under 200,000 clones, around 82% of them detected once, and more than 4.5% sits in the top ten. The sequenced sample was PBMCs or T cells enriched from blood (not recorded which). All receptors derive from a woman aged 55-70 years with acute COVID-19. Each CDR3 is given with its conserved first and last residue. The D gene is left open where the match is weak. Rows may omit the clone size; those that give it use once, few, many or a size class.

J gene,clone size,D gene,V gene,CDR3 protein,CDR3 DNA
TRBJ2-1,few,TRBD1,TRBV7-2,CASSSPGQGLSNEQFF,TGTGCCAGCAGCTCGCCGGGACAGGGTTTAAGTAATGAGCAGTTCTTC
TRBJ2-2,few,TRBD2,TRBV5-4,CASSSGGHTGELFF,TGTGCCAGCAGCTCGGGAGGGCACACCGGGGAGCTGTTTTTT
TRBJ1-2,-,TRBD1,TRBV19,CATLEGGTGTGGGYTF,TGTGCCACTCTAGAGGGCGGAACCGGGACAGGGGGCGGCTACACCTTC
TRBJ1-1,-,TRBD1,TRBV29-1,CSVEGQERTEAFF,TGCAGCGTTGAGGGACAGGAAAGGACTGAAGCTTTCTTT
TRBJ1-2,-,TRBD1,TRBV5-1,CASTDRQGAGLSYTF,TGCGCCAGCACTGACCGACAGGGGGCCGGCCTTAGCTACACCTTC
TRBJ2-7,once,-,TRBV29-1,CSVSTAFYEQYF,TGCAGCGTTTCGACAGCTTTCTACGAGCAGTACTTC
TRBJ1-2,-,-,TRBV29-1,CSLSEHSGGIYGYTF,TGCAGCCTTTCTGAGCATAGCGGGGGCATATATGGCTACACCTTC
TRBJ2-2,few,TRBD2,TRBV7-9,CASSAGLAGNTGELFF,TGTGCCAGCAGCGCCGGACTAGCGGGGAACACCGGGGAGCTGTTTTTT
TRBJ1-2,-,TRBD1,TRBV24-1,CATSEGDRNYGYTF,TGTGCCACCAGTGAGGGGGACAGGAACTATGGCTACACCTTC
TRBJ1-3,-,-,TRBV4-1,CASSQDQGYGNTIYF,TGCGCCAGCAGCCAAGATCAGGGTTATGGAAACACCATATATTTT
TRBJ2-7,-,TRBD1,TRBV27,CATEGAGEQYF,TGTGCCACCGAGGGGGCTGGAGAGCAGTACTTC
TRBJ1-3,-,-,TRBV28,CASSPQTGRAGNTIYF,TGTGCCAGCAGTCCACAAACAGGGCGGGCCGGAAACACCATATATTTT
TRBJ2-5,-,TRBD2,TRBV19,CASSTQLAVVQETQYF,TGTGCCAGTAGTACCCAACTAGCGGTAGTCCAAGAGACCCAGTACTTC
TRBJ2-3,-,TRBD1,TRBV10-3,CAISAPQGGTDTQYF,TGTGCCATCAGTGCCCCACAGGGGGGCACAGATACGCAGTATTTT
TRBJ2-7,few,TRBD1,TRBV5-5,CASSAGQGVSEQYF,TGTGCCAGCAGCGCCGGGCAGGGGGTAAGCGAGCAGTACTTC
TRBJ1-1,-,-,TRBV3-1/TRBV3-2,CASSQGVDTEAFF,TGTGCCAGCAGCCAAGGAGTCGACACTGAAGCTTTCTTT
TRBJ1-6,-,-,TRBV27,CASSLLASGNSPLHF,TGTGCCAGCAGTTTGCTGGCGTCGGGTAATTCACCCCTCCACTTT
TRBJ1-2,-,TRBD1,TRBV4-3,CASSQDDRDYGYTF,TGCGCCAGCAGCCAAGACGACAGGGACTATGGCTACACCTTC
TRBJ2-5,-,-,TRBV18,CASSRSGETQYF,TGTGCCAGCTCACGGAGTGGAGAGACCCAGTACTTC
TRBJ1-4,-,TRBD1,TRBV4-1,CASSQTGQGSNEKLFF,TGCGCCAGCAGCCAAACGGGACAGGGAAGTAATGAAAAACTGTTTTTT
TRBJ2-3,-,-,TRBV7-5,CARSLGQGSNSTDTQYF,TGTGCCAGAAGCTTAGGTCAGGGATCTAATAGCACAGATACGCAGTATTTT
TRBJ1-2,-,TRBD1,TRBV5-4,CASSIDRGNYGYTF,TGTGCCAGCAGCATAGACAGGGGAAACTATGGCTACACCTTC
TRBJ2-2,few,-,TRBV6-2/TRBV6-3,CASSPSHAGELFF,TGTGCCAGCAGTCCATCACACGCCGGGGAGCTGTTTTTT
TRBJ2-2,-,TRBD1,TRBV11-3,CASSSQGARYTGELFF,TGTGCCAGCAGCTCACAGGGGGCGCGGTACACCGGGGAGCTGTTTTTT
TRBJ2-3,-,-,TRBV4-3,CASSQITSTDTQYF,TGCGCCAGCAGCCAGATTACTAGCACAGATACGCAGTATTTT
TRBJ1-2,-,-,TRBV18,CASSQQTDSGYTF,TGTGCCAGCTCACAACAAACAGATTCGGGCTACACCTTC
TRBJ1-3,-,-,TRBV7-2,CASSKTPSGNTIYF,TGTGCCAGCAGCAAAACACCCTCTGGAAACACCATATATTTT
TRBJ2-5,-,TRBD2,TRBV29-1,CSVGRGSQETQYF,TGCAGCGTAGGGCGGGGGAGCCAAGAGACCCAGTACTTC
TRBJ1-2,once,TRBD1,TRBV28,CASSLSGQVGYTF,TGTGCCAGCAGTTTAAGCGGACAGGTCGGCTACACCTTC
TRBJ2-1,-,-,TRBV24-1,CATAVASSANEQFF,TGTGCCACCGCCGTGGCTAGCTCTGCCAATGAGCAGTTCTTC
TRBJ1-6,-,-,TRBV7-9,CASSLQNVNSPLHF,TGTGCCAGCAGCTTACAGAACGTGAATTCACCCCTCCACTTT
TRBJ2-1,-,-,TRBV5-4,CASSIRQNYNEQFF,TGTGCCAGCAGCATAAGACAGAACTACAATGAGCAGTTCTTC
TRBJ1-1,-,-,TRBV29-1,CSVTGYTEAFF,TGCAGCGTTACAGGGTATACTGAAGCTTTCTTT
TRBJ1-5,-,-,TRBV18,CASSQGGDNQPQHF,TGTGCCAGCTCACAAGGGGGGGACAATCAGCCCCAGCATTTT
TRBJ1-2,-,TRBD1,TRBV27,CASSSTGGYGYTF,TGTGCCAGCAGTTCGACAGGGGGATATGGCTACACCTTC
TRBJ2-5,-,TRBD2,TRBV11-2,CASSDGLAQETQYF,TGTGCCAGCAGCGACGGACTAGCCCAAGAGACCCAGTACTTC
TRBJ2-3,-,-,TRBV30,CAWSPNTDTQYF,TGTGCCTGGAGTCCAAACACAGATACGCAGTATTTT
TRBJ1-1,-,-,TRBV6-5,CASRRRTDHTEAFF,TGTGCCAGCAGGAGAAGGACAGACCACACTGAAGCTTTCTTT
TRBJ1-3,-,-,TRBV4-3,CASARGGASGNTIYF,TGCGCCAGCGCTAGGGGGGGGGCTTCTGGAAACACCATATATTTT
TRBJ2-2,-,-,TRBV4-3,CASSPGQSNTGELFF,TGCGCCAGCAGCCCTGGACAATCGAACACCGGGGAGCTGTTTTTT
TRBJ1-1,-,TRBD1,TRBV6-5,CASSRDRVTEAFF,TGTGCCAGCAGCCGTGACAGGGTGACTGAAGCTTTCTTT
TRBJ1-2,-,TRBD1,TRBV6-2/TRBV6-3,CASSYSRGPTTNYGYTF,TGTGCCAGCAGTTACTCGAGGGGGCCCACAACTAACTATGGCTACACCTTC
TRBJ2-5,-,-,TRBV27,CASSFMYQETQYF,TGTGCCAGCAGTTTTATGTACCAAGAGACCCAGTACTTC
TRBJ1-2,-,TRBD1,TRBV5-6,CASRTGENYGYTF,TGTGCCAGCCGGACAGGGGAGAACTATGGCTACACCTTC
TRBJ1-2,few,-,TRBV20-1,CSVGGNYGYTF,TGCAGTGTTGGAGGGAACTATGGCTACACCTTC
TRBJ1-6,-,-,TRBV9,CASSAGGWGNSPLHF,TGTGCCAGCAGCGCGGGGGGATGGGGTAATTCACCCCTCCACTTT
TRBJ2-1,-,TRBD1,TRBV5-5,CASSLGRGQSYNEQFF,TGTGCCAGCAGCTTGGGTAGGGGGCAATCCTACAATGAGCAGTTCTTC
TRBJ1-5,-,-,TRBV9,CASSVGGGQPQHF,TGTGCCAGCAGCGTAGGGGGGGGACAGCCCCAGCATTTT
TRBJ2-1,-,TRBD2,TRBV3-1/TRBV3-2,CASSQAGTKINEQFF,TGTGCCAGCAGCCAAGCCGGGACTAAAATCAATGAGCAGTTCTTC
TRBJ1-5,once,TRBD1,TRBV7-2,CASSWNDRGQQPQHF,TGTGCCAGCAGCTGGAACGACAGGGGACAGCAGCCCCAGCATTTT
TRBJ1-5,-,TRBD1,TRBV19,CASSSTGGNQPQHF,TGTGCCAGTAGTTCTACAGGGGGGAATCAGCCCCAGCATTTT
TRBJ2-1,-,-,TRBV5-5,CASSLAGPTNYNEQFF,TGTGCCAGCAGCTTGGCAGGGCCAACGAATTACAATGAGCAGTTCTTC
TRBJ1-1,-,TRBD1,TRBV7-2,CASSDRVWAEAFF,TGTGCCAGCAGTGACAGGGTTTGGGCTGAAGCTTTCTTT